This TCR beta chain was profiled in a study of a mutant IDH1 vaccine in newly diagnosed glioma. Looking at the study overall: Treated patients had a mean age of around 40 years and a sex split that was roughly 62% male and 37.5% female. Earlier care involved radiotherapy, temozolomide, or both, and the majority received both.

Stated time point: baseline, week 1 (first vaccination visit). Treatment noted: pre-vaccination baseline after standard-of-care therapy. Donors had new WHO grade 3 or 4 IDH1-mutant, ATRX-lost astrocytomas. CDR3 length: 15 residues. Looked up from germline, CDR1 is SGHVS and CDR2 is FQNEAQ. The germline V and J ends were trimmed by 5 bases and 5 bases, with 18 bases remaining between them. Generated by immunoSEQ multiplex PCR, the TCRdb table keeps only in-frame clones and is missing some. The table records around 50,000 clones, 70% to 90% of them present only once. The material was PBMCs, obtained from a glioma patient treated with radiotherapy, temozolomide or both. The V call is TRBV7-8, the J call TRBJ1-1; weak D call: TRBD1 (5 bases). The receptor's source is a man aged 40-49 years with glioma. CDR3 sequence reads: CASSTRDLRLTEAFF. Here the CDR3 DNA reads TGTGCCAGCAGCACTAGGGACTTAAGGTTGACTGAAGCTTTCTTT.